This record concerns one T cell receptor (beta chain) sequence. As yet, its antigen is unknown. The CDR3 spans 14 residues. The J segment lost 5 bases and the V segment lost 6 bases, leaving 8 bases of the junction unmatched. Germline-derived CDR1 and CDR2 are LNHDA and SQIVND (reference sequence). This entry is derived from a study of CD8 T cells in ankylosing spondylitis. General study results and limits: It was reported that disease-linked clones were significantly enriched in matched ankylosing spondylitis synovial fluid.

A quantitative 5'-RACE method, one with molecular barcodes, was used to make TCR beta libraries. TCRdb reanalysed the 5' RACE reads using MiXCR and keeps one entry per CDR3 protein. This table holds some 250,000 distinct CDR3 sequences, around 7.8% found once. The origin of this receptor is a male donor with ankylosing spondylitis or in good health (not recorded which). Sequencing was performed on blood, either unsorted or a sorted T cell fraction (not recorded which). The rearrangement joins TRBV19 to TRBJ2-7; 9 bases match TRBD1. CDR3 bases: TGTGCCAGTAGCGACGGACAGGGGTACGACGAGCAGTACTTC. Protein: CASSDGQGYDEQYF.